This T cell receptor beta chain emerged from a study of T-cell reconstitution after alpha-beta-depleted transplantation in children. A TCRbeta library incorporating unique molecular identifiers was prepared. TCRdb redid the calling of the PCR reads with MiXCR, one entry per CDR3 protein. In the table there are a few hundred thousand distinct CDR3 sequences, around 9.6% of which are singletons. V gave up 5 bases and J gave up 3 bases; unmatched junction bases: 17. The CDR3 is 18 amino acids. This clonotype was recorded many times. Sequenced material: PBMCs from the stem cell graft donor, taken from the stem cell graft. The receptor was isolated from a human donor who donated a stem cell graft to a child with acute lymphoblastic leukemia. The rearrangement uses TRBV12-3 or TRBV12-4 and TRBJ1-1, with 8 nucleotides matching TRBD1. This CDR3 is CASSLLVSGRQGYTEAFF. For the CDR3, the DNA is TGTGCCAGCAGTCTACTCGTCAGCGGGAGACAGGGGTACACTGAAGCTTTCTTT.